This T cell receptor (beta chain) was obtained from a study of T cell changes during pregnancy in multiple sclerosis. This table comes from immunoSEQ multiplex PCR, and its TCRdb copy is limited to in-frame clones, with some not included. Altogether about 50,000 clones are present, roughly nine tenths being singletons, with the ten largest covering 0.39%. Looked up from germline, CDR1 is GTSNPN and CDR2 is SVGIG (reference sequence). Trimming stripped 1 base from V and 3 bases from J, with 9 bases between. CDR3 length: 13 residues. This rearrangement joins TRBV30 to TRBJ1-1; D is perhaps TRBD1 (6 bases). The sample in question was CD4+ T cells from peripheral blood mononuclear cells, obtained after pregnancy. This clonotype was sampled from a female donor with multiple sclerosis, enrolled in a pregnancy study. This CDR3 is CAWSGNRDTEAFF. The CDR3 DNA follows: TGTGCCTGGAGTGGGAACAGGGACACTGAAGCTTTCTTT.